Below, 9 T cell receptor beta chains from the same sample are listed, as sequenced in a study of cytomegalovirus exposure and HLA in healthy donors (dated by TCRdb to 2015 to 2018). Library prep was done by the immunoSEQ multiplex PCR assay. TCRdb stores this immuneACCESS table with in-frame sequences only. Part of the clones is absent; in the studies checked, under half of the shortfall reflects unresolved V genes, and no reason is known for the rest. This sample holds about 160,000 clones; 89% were observed only once. The ten largest clones represent over 4% of the sample. Sample: PBMCs. These receptor sequences come from a man aged 18-30 years in good health and CMV-seropositive.

V and J are TRBV28 and TRBJ2-1; 11 positions agree with TRBD2. The CDR3 sequence is 17 residues long. The germline V gene encodes CDR1 MDHEN and CDR2 SYDVKM. The V segment lost 3 bases and the J segment 8 bases; nucleotides outside the gene matches: 12. This CDR3 is CASSFVSTSGSADEQFF. The CDR3 DNA reads as TGTGCCAGCAGTTTCGTCTCCACTAGCGGGAGTGCGGATGAGCAGTTCTTC.

This clone is a singleton in its sample. CDR3 region: CASSERGLVYNEQFF. The CDR3, as DNA: TGTGCCAGCAGTGAACGGGGACTAGTCTACAATGAGCAGTTCTTC. The V gene is TRBV6-1, the J gene TRBJ2-1, with 8 positions matching TRBD2. This CDR3 spans 15 amino acids. Germline V gene data show CDR1 as MNHNS and CDR2 as SASEGT. Unmatched junction bases numbered 3, after V lost 2 bases and J lost 3 bases.

The genes are TRBV2 and TRBJ2-5; TRBD2 matches 7 bases. The J segment lost 7 bases and the V segment lost 8 bases, leaving 10 bases of the junction unmatched. This CDR3 is 13 amino acids long. Germline-derived CDR1 and CDR2 are SNHLY and FYNNEI. CDR3 residues: CASSLAVYGTQYF. In nucleotides, the CDR3 is TGTGCCAGCTCCCTAGCGGTTTACGGGACCCAGTACTTC.

The J gene is TRBJ2-5, the V gene TRBV19; the D gene is possibly TRBD2 (5 bases). The germline gives CDR1 LNHDA, CDR2 SQIVND (reference sequence). CDR3 length: 14 residues. Deletions cut 5 bases from V and 5 bases from J, with 15 bases between. The CDR3 coding sequence is TGTGCCAGTAGTGTGGACGGCTGGAGGGAGACCCAGTACTTC. This translates into CASSVDGWRETQYF.

V gene TRBV5-1 combines with J gene TRBJ2-1; 8 positions match TRBD2. V was pared by 5 bases and J by 4 bases, with 8 bases of the junction left unmatched. The germline gives CDR1 SGHRS, CDR2 YFSETQ. The CDR3 covers 15 residues. CDR3 residues: CASRSRGGSYNEQFF. CDR3 DNA: TGCGCCAGCAGAAGTCGGGGGGGCTCGTACAATGAGCAGTTCTTC.

The chain uses TRBV7-9 and TRBJ1-4; D is perhaps TRBD1 (6 bases). Trimming took off 4 bases at V and 4 bases at J, with 10 bases between the two ends. There are 14 residues in the CDR3. Germline CDR1 SEHNR, CDR2 FQNEAQ (reference sequence). CDR3 region: CASSWTADNEKLFF. DNA of the CDR3: TGTGCCAGCAGCTGGACAGCCGATAATGAAAAACTGTTTTTT.

The gene calls are TRBV6-1 and TRBJ1-2, with 11 bases aligning to TRBD1. J was trimmed by 8 bases and V by 1 base; bases with no gene match: 6. The CDR3 is 15 amino acids. From germline, CDR1 is MNHNS and CDR2 SASEGT. As DNA, the CDR3 is TGTGCCAGCAGTGAAGATCCGGACAGGGGGCAAGGCTACACCTTC. Protein: CASSEDPDRGQGYTF.

The chain carries TRBV28 and TRBJ1-2; 7 nucleotides align to TRBD1. Germline values: CDR1 MDHEN, CDR2 SYDVKM. The CDR3 totals 15 residues. Trimming at V came to 6 bases and at J to 2 bases, leaving 9 bases not matched to a gene. CDR3 residues: CASSQADRLNYGYTF. CDR3 DNA sequence: TGTGCCAGCAGCCAGGCGGACAGGCTAAACTATGGCTACACCTTC.

The chain links TRBV30 to TRBJ2-2; TRBD1 aligns across 7 bases. The CDR3 consists of 14 residues. Trimming cost V 2 bases and J 4 bases; bases outside gene matches: 4. In germline, CDR1 is GTSNPN, CDR2 SVGIG (reference sequence). The CDR3 loop reads CAWSRQGGTGELFF. DNA of the CDR3: TGTGCCTGGAGTCGACAGGGTGGCACCGGGGAGCTGTTTTTT. Complete variable domain (other parts from reference TRBV30 and TRBJ2-2): SQTIHQWPATLVQPVGSPLSLECTVEGTSNPNLYWYRQAAGRGLQLLFYSVGIGQISSEVPQNLSASRPQDRQFILSSKKLLLSDSGFYLCAWSRQGGTGELFFGEGSRLTVL.